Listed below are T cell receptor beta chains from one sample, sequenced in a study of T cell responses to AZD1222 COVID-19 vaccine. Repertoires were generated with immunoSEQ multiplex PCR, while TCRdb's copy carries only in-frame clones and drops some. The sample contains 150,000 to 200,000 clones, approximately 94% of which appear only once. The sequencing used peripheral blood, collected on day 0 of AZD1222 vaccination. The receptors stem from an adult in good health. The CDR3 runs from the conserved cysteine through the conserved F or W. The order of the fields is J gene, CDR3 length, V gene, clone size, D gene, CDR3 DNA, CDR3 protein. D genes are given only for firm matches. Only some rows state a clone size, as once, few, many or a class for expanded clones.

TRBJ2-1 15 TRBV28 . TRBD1 TGTGCCAGCAGTCGTCCGGGACAGCGACTTACTGAGCAGTTCTTC CASSRPGQRLTEQFF
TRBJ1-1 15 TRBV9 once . TGTGCCAGCAGCGTAGCTCAGGGGTCGACCACTGAAGCTTTCTTT CASSVAQGSTTEAFF
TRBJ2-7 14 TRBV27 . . TGTGCCAGCAGTTCCGGGATAACGCCGGGGGAGCAGTACTTC CASSSGITPGEQYF
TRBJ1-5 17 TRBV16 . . TGTGCCAGCAGCCAATCTGGCATCGCCTATAGCAATCAGCCCCAGCATTTT CASSQSGIAYSNQPQHF
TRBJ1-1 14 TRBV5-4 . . TGTGCCAGCAGCTTGACAGGAGTGAACACTGAAGCTTTCTTT CASSLTGVNTEAFF
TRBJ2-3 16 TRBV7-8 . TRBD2 TGTGCCAGCAGCCCTCGACTAGCGGGAGTGAAAGATACGCAGTATTTT CASSPRLAGVKDTQYF
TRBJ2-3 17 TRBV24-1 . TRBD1 TGTGCCACCAGTGACCTTGGACAGGGAGCCTCGGGAGATACGCAGTATTTT CATSDLGQGASGDTQYF
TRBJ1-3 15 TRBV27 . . TGTGCCAGCAGTGGAATGGCGGGAGCCGGAAACACCATATATTTT CASSGMAGAGNTIYF
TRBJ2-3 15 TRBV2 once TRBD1 TGTGCCAGCAGCCGGGGGACAGGGAGGACCGATACGCAGTATTTT CASSRGTGRTDTQYF
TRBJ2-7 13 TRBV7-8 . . TGTGCCAGCAGCCTCCGGACGGACTACGAGCAGTACTTC CASSLRTDYEQYF
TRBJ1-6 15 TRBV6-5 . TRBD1 TGTGCCAGCAGGAGACAGGGGGCGGTAGGATCACCCCTCCACTTT CASRRQGAVGSPLHF
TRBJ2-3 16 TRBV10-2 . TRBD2 TGCGCCAGCAGACAAACTAGCGGGAGCAGAACAGATACGCAGTATTTT CASRQTSGSRTDTQYF
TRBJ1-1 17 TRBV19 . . TGTGCCAGTAGTATTTTTCCCGCGAACGGGTTGGCCACTGAAGCTTTCTTT CASSIFPANGLATEAFF
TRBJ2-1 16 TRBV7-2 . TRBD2 TGTGCCAGCAGCGAACTAGCGGGAGGACGTTACAATGAGCAGTTCTTC CASSELAGGRYNEQFF
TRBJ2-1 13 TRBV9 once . TGTGCCAGCAGCCAGGCGGGGTACAATGAGCAGTTCTTC CASSQAGYNEQFF
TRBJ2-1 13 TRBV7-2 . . TGTGCCAGCAGCCCCACAGGGATCAATGAGCAGTTCTTC CASSPTGINEQFF
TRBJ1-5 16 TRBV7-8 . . TGTGCCAGCAGCCCTAAAGTGGGAGGAGTGAATCAGCCCCAGCATTTT CASSPKVGGVNQPQHF
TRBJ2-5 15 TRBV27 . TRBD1 TGTGCCAGCAGTTTAAACAGGGGAGATAGAGAGACCCAGTACTTC CASSLNRGDRETQYF
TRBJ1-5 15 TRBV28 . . TGTGCCAGCAGAGACAGGACCGGTCGCGCTCAGCCCCAGCATTTT CASRDRTGRAQPQHF
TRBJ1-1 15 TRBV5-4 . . TGTGCCAGCAGCTTGGGTGCAGGGATAGACACTGAAGCTTTCTTT CASSLGAGIDTEAFF
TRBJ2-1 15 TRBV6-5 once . TGTGCCAGCAGGATCACCAGTAGCTCCTACAATGAGCAGTTCTTC CASRITSSSYNEQFF
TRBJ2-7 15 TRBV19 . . TGTGCCAGTAGTATAGTTGCGGCGTCTCGCTACGAGCAGTACTTC CASSIVAASRYEQYF
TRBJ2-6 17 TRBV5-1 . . TGCGCCAGCAGAAAAGACATAGTTTCCTCTGGGGCCAACGTCCTGACTTTC CASRKDIVSSGANVLTF
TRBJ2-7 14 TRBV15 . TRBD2 TGTGCCACCAGCAATTTAGGGACTAGCAACGAGCAGTACTTC CATSNLGTSNEQYF
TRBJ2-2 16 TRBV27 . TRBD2 TGTGCCAGCAGTATAGGACTAGCGGGATATACCGGGGAGCTGTTTTTT CASSIGLAGYTGELFF
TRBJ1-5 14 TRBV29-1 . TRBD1 TGCAGCGTGACCCGGGACAGGGGCGATCAGCCCCAGCATTTT CSVTRDRGDQPQHF
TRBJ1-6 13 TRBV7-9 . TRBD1 TGTGCCAGCGGACAGGGCGATAATTCACCCCTCCACTTT CASGQGDNSPLHF
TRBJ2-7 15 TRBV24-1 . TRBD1 TGTGCCACCAGTGACCCCCGGGACAGGAATGTCGAGCAGTACTTC CATSDPRDRNVEQYF
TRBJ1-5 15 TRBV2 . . TGTGCCAGCAGTGAACGTTGGCAGGGCAATCAGCCCCAGCATTTT CASSERWQGNQPQHF
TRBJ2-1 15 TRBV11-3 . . TGTGCCAGCAGCTTAGACTCTAGCTCCTACAATGAGCAGTTCTTC CASSLDSSSYNEQFF
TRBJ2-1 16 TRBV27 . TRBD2 TGTGCCAGCAGGCCCGGAGCGGGAATCTCCTACAATGAGCAGTTCTTC CASRPGAGISYNEQFF
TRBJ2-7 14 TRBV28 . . TGTGCCAGCAATTTGGGCCAGCGAGATTACGAGCAGTACTTC CASNLGQRDYEQYF
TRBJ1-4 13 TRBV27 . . TGTGCCAGCAGTCTACGAGAGGGTGAAAAACTGTTTTTT CASSLREGEKLFF
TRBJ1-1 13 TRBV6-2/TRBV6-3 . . TGTGCCAGCAGTTCCAAGGTCAGGGAGCAAGCTTTCTTT CASSSKVREQAFF
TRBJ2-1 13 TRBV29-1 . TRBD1 TGCAGCGTTGCGAACAGGGGGCCGGGTGAGCAGTTCTTC CSVANRGPGEQFF
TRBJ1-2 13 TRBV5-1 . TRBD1 TGCGCCAGCAGCCAGGGACAGAACTATGGCTACACCTTC CASSQGQNYGYTF
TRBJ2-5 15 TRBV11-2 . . TGTGCCAGCAGCCCTCTTGAGGGGAGACGAGAGACCCAGTACTTC CASSPLEGRRETQYF
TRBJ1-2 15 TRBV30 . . TGTGCCTGGAGTGTACTTCACGGGGCCAGCCTCGGCTACACCTTC CAWSVLHGASLGYTF
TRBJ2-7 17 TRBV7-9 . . TGTGCCAGCAGCGATTCGACCGGCTTCAAGGGGGAAATCGAGCAGTACTTC CASSDSTGFKGEIEQYF
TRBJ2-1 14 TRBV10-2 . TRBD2 TGCGCCAGCAGTGAAGATAGCGGGACCAATGAGCAGTTCTTC CASSEDSGTNEQFF
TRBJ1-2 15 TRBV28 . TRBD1 TGTGCCAGCAGTTCAGACCCCGGGACAGGGAGCGGCTACACCTTC CASSSDPGTGSGYTF
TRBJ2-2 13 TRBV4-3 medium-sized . TGCGCCAGCAGCCAATTCCCCGCCGGGGAGCTGTTTTTT CASSQFPAGELFF
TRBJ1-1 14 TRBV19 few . TGTGCCAGTAAATATGGCACCAGGGGAGTCTGGGCTTTCTTT CASKYGTRGVWAFF
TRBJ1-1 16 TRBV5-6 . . TGTGCCAGCAGCTTGAGCTCTCGGGGGCTGAACACTGAAGCTTTCTTT CASSLSSRGLNTEAFF
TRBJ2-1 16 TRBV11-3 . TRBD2 TGTGCCAGCAGCCCGAGGCTAGCGGGAGTGGGCAATGAGCAGTTCTTC CASSPRLAGVGNEQFF
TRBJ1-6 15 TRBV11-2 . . TGTGCCAGCAGCTTCGGACAGCTCAATAATTCACCCCTCCACTTT CASSFGQLNNSPLHF
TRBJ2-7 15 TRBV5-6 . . TGTGCCAGCAGCTTGGCCGGCAGGGGATTTTACGAGCAGTACTTC CASSLAGRGFYEQYF
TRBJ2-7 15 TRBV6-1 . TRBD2 TGTGCCAGCAGTGAAAAGGCGGGAGCCTCCTACGAGCAGTACTTC CASSEKAGASYEQYF
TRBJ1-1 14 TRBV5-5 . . TGTGCCAGCAGCTGGACAGCTGGAGGGACTGAAGCTTTCTTT CASSWTAGGTEAFF
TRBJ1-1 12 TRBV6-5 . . TGTGCCAGCCGGGGGAACACAGGGAAAGCTTTCTTT CASRGNTGKAFF
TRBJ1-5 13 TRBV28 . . TGTGCCAGCAGACGGACGGGCAATCAGCCCCAGCATTTT CASRRTGNQPQHF
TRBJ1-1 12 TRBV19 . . TGTGCCAGTAGTGCAAGTAGGAGAGAAGCTTTCTTT CASSASRREAFF
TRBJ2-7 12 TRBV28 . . TGTGCCAGCAGTTTACTTTCCTACGAGCAGTACTTC CASSLLSYEQYF
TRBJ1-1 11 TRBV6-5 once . TGTGCCAGCCTTGGACCGCCCGGGGCTTTCTTT CASLGPPGAFF
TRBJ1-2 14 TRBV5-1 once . TGCGCCAGCAGCCCGCGGCGGTCAGGGGCCGGCTACACCTTC CASSPRRSGAGYTF
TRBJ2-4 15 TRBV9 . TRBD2 TGTGCCAGCAGCGCCCGGGGGGAGGCCAAAAACATTCAGTACTTC CASSARGEAKNIQYF
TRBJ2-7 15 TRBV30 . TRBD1 TGTGCCTGGATCCGCACAGGGGGGCAATCCTACGAGCAGTACTTC CAWIRTGGQSYEQYF
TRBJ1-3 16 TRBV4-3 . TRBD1 TGCGCCAGCAGCCAGGGGACAGGGGGCATTGGAAACACCATATATTTT CASSQGTGGIGNTIYF
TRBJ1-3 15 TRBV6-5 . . TGTGCCAGCAGGGGTCTACGGAACTCTGGAAACACCATATATTTT CASRGLRNSGNTIYF